The entry below gives a single TCR beta chain sequence along with its context. Its specificity is unknown. Trimming left V 3 bases short and J 1 base short, with 4 bases between. This CDR3 spans 12 amino acids. Looked up from germline, CDR1 is MDHEN and CDR2 is SYDVKM. This specimen comes from a study of T cell responses to AZD1222 COVID-19 vaccine. Only in-frame clones appear in the TCRdb table, and some are missing; sequencing was by immunoSEQ multiplex PCR. The data show about 140,000 clones, with about 88% seen just once and approximately 4.5% held by the top ten. Findings and limits, study-wide: Spike-specific TCR breadth and depth grew following two AZD1222 doses. In all cases, repertoires were sampled only after the peak T cell response. Most donors were white British and more were female, and clonal diversity was possibly underestimated. Vaccine-associated CD4 TCRs spanned spike, dominant at 160-218 and 743-854.

The receptor's source is an adult in good health. Sequencing used peripheral blood, obtained on day 0 of AZD1222 vaccination. V and J are TRBV28 and TRBJ2-7; D is unclear. CDR3 residues: CASSFASYEQYF. The CDR3 DNA reads as TGTGCCAGCAGTTTCGCGTCCTACGAGCAGTACTTC.